This T cell receptor beta chain was found in a study of T cells expressing NK-cell markers. Looking at the study overall: Sorted CD3+CD56+NKG2C+, CD3+CD56+NKG2C- and CD3+CD56-NKG2C+ T-cell subsets were beta-chain profiled.

Study results and limitations: It remained uncertain whether the expanded NKG2C+ T cell clones were specific for HCMV antigens.

TCRdb re-called the 5' RACE reads; one entry per CDR3 protein, DNA not given. The sample features approximately 420,000 distinct CDR3 sequences, with about 10% in its top ten. On this clonotype itself: Its target is unknown.

This CDR3 has 14 amino acids. The germline V gene encodes CDR1 ENHRY and CDR2 SYGVKD. The clonotype comes from a woman aged 45-65 years in good health. The sample taken for sequencing was blood T cells: a sorted CD56 or NKG2C T cell subset, CD4+ or CD8+ T cells, or bulk PBMC T cells (not recorded which). The V call is TRBV10-3, the J call TRBJ2-3; TCRdb indicates TRBD1, and absent DNA this call remains unverified. The CDR3 sequence: CAISEPGKGDTQYF.